The 17 T cell receptor beta chains below were found in one sample sequenced in a study of blood T cell repertoires in COVID-19. Measured with immunoSEQ multiplex PCR; TCRdb has only the in-frame clones, and not every one. The top ten hold 2% to 2.5% of the sample, which has roughly 240,000 clones, 70% to 90% seen once. Sequencing was performed on PBMCs or T cells enriched from blood (not recorded which). Receptor source: a middle-aged woman with acute COVID-19.

V and J are TRBV19 and TRBJ1-5; TRBD1 is a possible D gene (6 bases). Deletions cut 3 bases from V and 5 bases from J, with 14 bases between. CDR1 and CDR2 from the germline V gene are LNHDA and SQIVND (reference sequence). This CDR3 has 15 residues. CDR3 protein: CASSIRGGAYQPQHF. For the CDR3, the DNA is TGTGCCAGTAGTATTCGGGGGGGGGCTTATCAGCCCCAGCATTTT.

CDR3 region: CASSRQGSGYTF. Written as DNA, the CDR3 is TGTGCCAGCAGCCGACAGGGATCAGGGTACACCTTC. The chain uses TRBV13 and TRBJ1-2; the match to TRBD1 covers 7 bases. CDR1 and CDR2 (germline): PRHDT, FYEKMQ (reference sequence). The junction had 8 bases not matched to a gene; V was cut back by 5 bases and J by 11 bases. The CDR3 covers 12 residues.

The rearrangement uses TRBV27 and TRBJ1-1; D is possibly TRBD1 (5 bases). Germline V gives CDR1 MNHEY, CDR2 SMNVEV (reference sequence). Between the trimmed V and J ends, which lost 1 base and 8 bases, there was a span of 8 bases. The CDR3 consists of 12 residues. The CDR3 DNA is TGTGCCAGCAGTTTATTCCAGGGCGAAGCTTTCTTT. Encoded protein: CASSLFQGEAFF.

In its sample, this clone was seen a few times. The chain uses TRBV19 and TRBJ1-5; 9 positions agree with TRBD1. Germline loops: CDR1 LNHDA, CDR2 SQIVND (reference sequence). The CDR3 spans 15 residues. V dropped 6 bases and J dropped 7; count of bases not matched to a gene: 10. The chain's CDR3 is CASSNGTGMFQPQHF. Written as DNA, the CDR3 is TGTGCCAGTAGCAACGGGACAGGGATGTTCCAGCCCCAGCATTTT.

The J gene is TRBJ2-7, the V gene TRBV11-2; D call uncertain. The germline gives CDR1 SGHAT, CDR2 FQNNGV. V lost 5 bases and J 7 bases, leaving 9 bases between the germline ends. CDR3 length: 11 amino acids. The CDR3 nucleotides read TGTGCCAGCAGCCCCTATAGTGAGCAGTACTTC. Amino acid sequence: CASSPYSEQYF.

The J gene is TRBJ2-4, the V gene TRBV15; 12 positions match TRBD1. Per germline, CDR1 LNHNV and CDR2 YYDKDF (reference sequence). Trimming cost V 5 bases and J 8 bases; bases outside gene matches: 7. The CDR3 length is 15 residues. CDR3 DNA: TGTGCCACCAGCGACGGGACAGGGGGCGCGGACATTCAGTACTTC. This codes for CATSDGTGGADIQYF.

The chain combines TRBV25-1 with TRBJ1-5; D unclear. V shed 4 bases and J shed 0 bases, with 7 bases lying between them. CDR1 MGHDK and CDR2 SYGVNS come from the germline V gene. This CDR3 has 14 amino acids. The CDR3 loop reads CASSAEYSNQPQHF. The CDR3 bases are TGTGCCAGCAGTGCGGAGTATAGCAATCAGCCCCAGCATTTT.

This clone is a singleton in its sample. The chain combines TRBV7-8 with TRBJ2-2, with 7 bases that match TRBD2. V lost 4 bases and J lost 0; bases outside the gene matches: 5. The CDR3 is 16 amino acids. Germline V gives CDR1 SGHVS, CDR2 FQNEAQ. The CDR3 here is CASSWIAGPNTGELFF. CDR3 DNA: TGTGCCAGCAGCTGGATAGCGGGCCCGAACACCGGGGAGCTGTTTTTT.

The CDR3 here is CASSRSRGPGEKLFF. For the CDR3, the DNA is TGTGCCAGCAGCCGGAGTAGGGGGCCGGGGGAAAAACTGTTTTTT. V gene TRBV7-2 combines with J gene TRBJ1-4, with 7 bases aligning to TRBD1. The germline V gene has CDR1 SGHTA and CDR2 FQGNSA. The J segment lost 8 bases and the V segment lost 5 bases, leaving 11 bases of the junction unmatched. The CDR3 runs to 15 residues.

The chain couples TRBV7-2 to TRBJ1-1; 7 nucleotides agree with TRBD1. Germline CDR1 and CDR2: SGHTA and FQGNSA. CDR3 length: 15 residues. Trimming at V came to 7 bases and at J to 6 bases, leaving 14 bases not matched to a gene. CDR3 sequence reads: CASTQSDRVSPEAFF. The CDR3, as DNA: TGTGCCAGCACCCAAAGCGACAGGGTCTCTCCTGAAGCTTTCTTT.

The gene calls are TRBV5-5 and TRBJ2-5; tentative D call: TRBD1 (5 bases). Germline values: CDR1 SGHKS, CDR2 YYEKEE (reference sequence). CDR3 size: 14 residues. The V end lost 0 bases, the J end lost 1 base, and 7 bases lay between the germline ends. As DNA, the CDR3 is TGTGCCAGCAGCTTGGAGGGGTTCCAAGAGACCCAGTACTTC. Protein product: CASSLEGFQETQYF.

About this clone: The same CDR3 also results from other DNA sequences found in this sample. The chain is built from TRBV18 and TRBJ1-1, with D tentatively TRBD1 (5 bases). The CDR3 covers 14 residues. Germline CDR1 and CDR2: KGHSH and LQKENI. The V end lost 3 bases, the J end lost 3 bases, and 11 bases lay between the germline ends. CDR3 sequence: CASSPRAGDTEAFF. The CDR3, as DNA: TGTGCCAGCTCACCCCGGGCGGGGGACACTGAAGCTTTCTTT.

This chain joins TRBV13 and TRBJ1-3; weak D call: TRBD1 (5 bases). Germline V gene sequence: CDR1 PRHDT, CDR2 FYEKMQ (reference sequence). Trimming stripped 7 bases from V and 0 bases from J, with 22 bases between. The CDR3 extends over 18 amino acids. The CDR3 region is CASILSAGQTFSGNTIYF. The CDR3 nucleotides read TGTGCCAGCATATTATCCGCGGGGCAGACTTTCTCTGGAAACACCATATATTTT.

CDR3 nucleotides: TGCAGTGCTAGTCGGGACAGGGTTCATGGGGAGCTGTTTTTT. Protein sequence: CSASRDRVHGELFF. The rearrangement links TRBV20-1 to TRBJ2-2, with TRBD1 identical over 9 bases. The CDR3 contains 14 residues. Per the germline V gene, CDR1 is DFQATT and CDR2 is SNEGSKA (reference sequence). V trimming: 3 bases; J trimming: 8 bases; junction bases outside the gene matches: 7.

This clone was observed once. The gene calls are TRBV19 and TRBJ2-1; 9 bases line up with TRBD2. Germline V gene lookup returns CDR1 LNHDA and CDR2 SQIVND (reference sequence). With 3 bases clipped from V and 8 bases from J, the junction kept 5 bases outside the gene matches. The CDR3 has 14 amino acids. CDR3 sequence reads: CASSIGTSRDEQFF. DNA of the CDR3: TGTGCCAGTAGTATCGGGACTAGCAGAGATGAGCAGTTCTTC.

The rearrangement links TRBV5-3 to TRBJ1-2, with 10 bases fitting TRBD1. TRBV5-3 carries the ORF label, with uncertain function. V shed 6 bases, J shed 3 bases, and the junction held 14 bases outside the gene matches. The CDR3 length is 17 residues. The CDR3 is CARIGDRGHVTDYGYTF. CDR3 coding DNA: TGTGCCAGAATCGGAGACAGGGGGCACGTGACGGACTATGGCTACACCTTC.

J is TRBJ2-1 and V is TRBV5-1, with a tentative D call TRBD2 (5 bases). V lost 1 base and J lost 6, with 17 bases in between. This CDR3 comprises 16 residues. Germline V lookup: CDR1 SGHRS, CDR2 YFSETQ. CDR3 coding DNA: TGCGCCAGCAGCTTGCGGTCCCGGACGGCGGGCAATGAGCAGTTCTTC. It encodes CASSLRSRTAGNEQFF. Combining the CDR3 with reference TRBV5-1 and TRBJ2-1 gives the whole variable domain KAGVTQTPRYLIKTRGQQVTLSCSPISGHRSVSWYQQTPGQGLQFLFEYFSETQRNKGNFPGRFSGRQFSNSRSEMNVSTLELGDSALYLCASSLRSRTAGNEQFFGPGTRLTVL.